Below, 22 T cell receptor beta chains from the same sample are listed, as sequenced in a study of cytomegalovirus exposure and HLA in healthy donors. The PCR employed 60 Vbeta primers together with 13 Jbeta primers. Assay: immunoSEQ multiplex PCR; the TCRdb copy retains only in-frame clones and omits some. The data show some 210,000 clones, more than 60% seen once. The sequencing sample was made of PBMCs. The source is a woman under 40 in good health and CMV-seropositive.

J is TRBJ2-4 and V is TRBV7-8; the D gene is possibly TRBD2 (5 bases). The V and J ends lost 5 bases and 4 bases respectively, with 12 bases between them. The CDR3 sequence is 14 residues long. CDR1 is SGHVS, CDR2 FQNEAQ, per germline. CDR3 coding DNA: TGTGCCAGCAGCCCAGACGGACTTAAAAACATTCAGTACTTC. Residues: CASSPDGLKNIQYF.

The chain has TRBV20-1 and TRBJ2-1; D may be TRBD2 (5 bases). Germline CDR1 DFQATT, CDR2 SNEGSKA (reference sequence). There are 11 residues in the CDR3. Between the trimmed V and J ends, which lost 5 bases and 9 bases, there was a span of 11 bases. Here the CDR3 reads CSAGGPGEQFF. CDR3 in DNA: TGCAGTGCTGGAGGCCCCGGTGAGCAGTTCTTC.

In DNA form, the CDR3 reads TGTGCCAGCAGGCCGACAGGGGGCGATTGGGGGTTTGGTCAGCCCCAGCATTTT. Protein sequence: CASRPTGGDWGFGQPQHF. V gene TRBV28 combines with J gene TRBJ1-5, with 10 bases identical to TRBD1. The germline CDR1 and CDR2 sequences are MDHEN and SYDVKM. V trimming: 6 bases; J trimming: 6 bases; junction bases outside the gene matches: 17. CDR3 length equals 18 residues.

The chain combines TRBV7-8 with TRBJ2-7, with D possibly TRBD1 on 6 matching bases. This CDR3 spans 14 amino acids. Germline V gene data show CDR1 as SGHVS and CDR2 as FQNEAQ. V was cut by 5 bases and J by 5 bases, with 16 bases left in between. The CDR3 sequence: CASSVQGGTDEQYF. The CDR3 region has the DNA TGTGCCAGCAGCGTTCAAGGGGGTACCGACGAGCAGTACTTC.

V and J are TRBV4-3 and TRBJ2-5; the match to TRBD1 covers 7 bases. Germline V lookup: CDR1 LGHNA, CDR2 YSLEER. This CDR3 has 16 residues. J gave up 5 bases and V 3 bases, and 12 bases lay outside the gene matches. The CDR3 DNA reads TGCGCCAGCAGCCAGGAACCCGGACAGGCCGGGGAGACCCAGTACTTC. This encodes CASSQEPGQAGETQYF.

The genes are TRBV28 and TRBJ1-4; 7 bases match TRBD1. With 5 bases clipped from V and 2 bases from J, the junction kept 14 bases outside the gene matches. The germline V gene has CDR1 MDHEN and CDR2 SYDVKM. The length of the CDR3 is 18 residues. CDR3 sequence (DNA): TGTGCCAGCAGTCCCCGGCGGACAGGACCGGGGACTAATGAAAAACTGTTTTTT. Its protein product is CASSPRRTGPGTNEKLFF.

The gene calls are TRBV30 and TRBJ2-7; 7 bases fit TRBD1. The CDR3 contains 14 residues. With 0 bases clipped from V and 0 bases from J, the junction kept 2 bases outside the gene matches. The V gene's germline CDR1 is GTSNPN and CDR2 SVGIG (reference sequence). The CDR3: CAWSVQGSSYEQYF. The CDR3 DNA reads TGTGCCTGGAGTGTACAGGGGAGCTCCTACGAGCAGTACTTC.

The chain uses TRBV5-4 and TRBJ2-1; 14 nucleotides align to TRBD2. CDR1 is SGHNT and CDR2 is YYREEE in the germline V gene (reference sequence). This CDR3 has 16 amino acids. Losses at the gene ends were 5 bases for V and 2 bases for J; bases not matched to a gene: 3. In DNA, the CDR3 is TGTGCCAGCAGGAGACTAGCGGGAGGGCCCTACAATGAGCAGTTCTTC. Translation gives CASRRLAGGPYNEQFF.

A note on this clone: This CDR3 is also generated by other DNA sequences in the sample. V is TRBV5-1 and J is TRBJ1-5; 7 bases fit TRBD1. Germline V lookup: CDR1 SGHRS, CDR2 YFSETQ. This CDR3 comprises 13 residues. The V and J ends lost 1 base and 5 bases, in that order; junction bases with no gene match: 0. CDR3 sequence reads: CASSLTGDQPQHF. In nucleotides, the CDR3 is TGCGCCAGCAGCTTGACAGGGGATCAGCCCCAGCATTTT.

The genes are TRBV30 and TRBJ2-7; weak D call: TRBD2 (5 bases). Germline V CDR1 and CDR2: GTSNPN, SVGIG (reference sequence). The CDR3 consists of 13 residues. Trimming took off 2 bases at V and 0 bases at J, with 8 bases between the two ends. CDR3 amino acids: CAWSSGISYEQYF. The CDR3, as DNA: TGTGCCTGGAGTTCCGGGATCTCCTACGAGCAGTACTTC.

A single count supports this clone. The CDR3 region has the DNA TGCGCCAGCAGCCCCAGAACCGGGGTGGGCATGAACACTGAAGCTTTCTTT. Translated, it gives CASSPRTGVGMNTEAFF. V is TRBV5-1 and J is TRBJ1-1; D unresolved. V lost 4 bases and J lost 0, with 19 bases in between. Germline V CDR1 and CDR2: SGHRS, YFSETQ. The CDR3 spans 17 residues.

The chain employs TRBV2 and TRBJ1-4, with D maybe TRBD1 (5 bases). This CDR3 contains 11 residues. Germline lookup yields CDR1 SNHLY and CDR2 FYNNEI. The V end was cut by 8 bases, the J end by 13 bases, with 14 bases between. The CDR3 region has the DNA TGTGCCAGCGGGGAAACAGGAGTACTGTTTTTT. Encoded protein: CASGETGVLFF.

Here the CDR3 reads CASTPGLASSYNEQFF. In nucleotides, the CDR3 is TGTGCCAGCACCCCGGGACTAGCTAGCTCCTACAATGAGCAGTTCTTC. V usage is TRBV9 and J usage is TRBJ2-1; TRBD2 aligns across 9 bases. Trimming cost V 6 bases and J 0 bases; bases outside gene matches: 7. The CDR3 is 16 residues long. The germline CDR1 and CDR2 sequences are SGDLS and YYNGEE.

The V call is TRBV7-2, the J call TRBJ2-2; 7 nucleotides agree with TRBD1. Germline V gene data show CDR1 as SGHTA and CDR2 as FQGNSA. Trimming took 5 bases from V and 9 from J; bases not matched to a gene: 9. This CDR3 has 14 amino acids. CDR3 DNA sequence: TGTGCCAGCAGCGAAATGACAGGGCCCCGGGAGCTGTTTTTT. This gives the protein CASSEMTGPRELFF.

The V and J genes are TRBV2 and TRBJ2-1, with D unresolved. This CDR3 comprises 11 residues. V was pared by 8 bases and J by 4 bases, with 6 bases between. CDR1 is SNHLY and CDR2 is FYNNEI in the germline V gene. For the CDR3, the DNA is TGTGCCAGCGGGCAGTACAATGAGCAGTTCTTC. This sequence encodes CASGQYNEQFF.

The V gene is TRBV21-1, the J gene TRBJ1-5; TRBD1 is taken as the D call from the table, unchecked against the DNA. TRBV21-1 is marked as a pseudogene. This CDR3 spans 14 amino acids. In DNA, the CDR3 is TGTGCCAGCAGCAAACAGGGGGCTGACCAGCCCCAGCATTTT. It encodes CASSKQGADQPQHF.

This chain joins TRBV9 and TRBJ2-4; D is possibly TRBD1 (7 bases). This CDR3 region has 14 residues. Trimming removed 6 bases at V and 4 bases at J, with 14 bases between. Germline-derived CDR1 and CDR2 are SGDLS and YYNGEE. The CDR3 coding sequence is TGTGCCAGCACGGCGGGACAGACTAAAAACATTCAGTACTTC. This gives the protein CASTAGQTKNIQYF.

The chain is built from TRBV4-1 and TRBJ2-5; 11 bases agree with TRBD1. The CDR3 has 16 amino acids. Germline values: CDR1 MGHRA, CDR2 YSYEKL. V shed 0 bases, J shed 4 bases, and the junction held 4 bases outside the gene matches. CDR3 nucleotides: TGCGCCAGCAGCCAAGAGGGACAGGGGGAGGGAGAGACCCAGTACTTC. It codes for CASSQEGQGEGETQYF.

The chain employs TRBV27 and TRBJ2-2, with 11 positions matching TRBD1. From germline, CDR1 is MNHEY and CDR2 SMNVEV (reference sequence). J gave up 5 bases and V 5 bases, and 16 bases lay outside the gene matches. There are 19 residues in the CDR3. The CDR3 loop is CASSPTGRTGGVGTGELFF. CDR3 DNA: TGTGCCAGCAGTCCTACGGGACGGACAGGGGGCGTGGGAACCGGGGAGCTGTTTTTT.

This clone was recorded a few times. The J gene is TRBJ2-5, the V gene TRBV7-2; 9 bases are shared with TRBD1. CDR1 SGHTA and CDR2 FQGNSA come from the germline V gene. The CDR3 extends over 13 amino acids. Trimming cost V 5 bases and J 3 bases; bases outside gene matches: 1. As DNA, the CDR3 is TGTGCCAGCAGCAGGGACAGGGAAGAGACCCAGTACTTC. Translated: CASSRDREETQYF.

This clone was detected only once. The V call is TRBV18, the J call TRBJ1-4, with D possibly matching TRBD1 (6 bases). Germline lookup yields CDR1 KGHSH and CDR2 LQKENI. The CDR3 runs 15 residues. Trimming shortened V by 4 bases and J by 5 bases, and 14 bases separated the two germline ends. CDR3 in DNA: TGTGCCAGCTCACTCAAGGACAGTAAAAATGAAAAACTGTTTTTT. Translation: CASSLKDSKNEKLFF.

The table lists this clone with a count of one. The V gene is TRBV5-1, the J gene TRBJ2-7; 9 nucleotides match TRBD2. V trimming: 4 bases; J trimming: 4 bases; junction bases outside the gene matches: 9. Germline V gives CDR1 SGHRS, CDR2 YFSETQ. The CDR3 is 15 amino acids. The CDR3 loop reads CASSPRVAGVYEQYF. In DNA form, the CDR3 reads TGCGCCAGCAGCCCCAGAGTAGCGGGAGTGTACGAGCAGTACTTC.